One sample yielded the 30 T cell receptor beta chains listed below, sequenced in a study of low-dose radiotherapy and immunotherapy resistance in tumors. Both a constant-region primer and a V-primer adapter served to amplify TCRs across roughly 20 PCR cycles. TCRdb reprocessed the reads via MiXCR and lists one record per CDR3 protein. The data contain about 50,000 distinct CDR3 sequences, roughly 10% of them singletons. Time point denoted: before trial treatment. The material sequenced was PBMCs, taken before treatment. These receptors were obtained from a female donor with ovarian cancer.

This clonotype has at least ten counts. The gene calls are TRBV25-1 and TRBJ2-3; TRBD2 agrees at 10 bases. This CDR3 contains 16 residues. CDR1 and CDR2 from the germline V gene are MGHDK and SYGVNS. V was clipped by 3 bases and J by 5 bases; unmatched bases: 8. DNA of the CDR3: TGTGCCAGCAGTGAGCCTAGCGGGAGCCGGAGAGATACGCAGTATTTT. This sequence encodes CASSEPSGSRRDTQYF. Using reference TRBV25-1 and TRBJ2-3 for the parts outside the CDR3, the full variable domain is EADIYQTPRYLVIGTGKKITLECSQTMGHDKMYWYQQDPGMELHLIHYSYGVNSTEKGDLSSESTVSRIRTEHFPLTLESARPSHTSQYLCASSEPSGSRRDTQYFGPGTRLTVL.

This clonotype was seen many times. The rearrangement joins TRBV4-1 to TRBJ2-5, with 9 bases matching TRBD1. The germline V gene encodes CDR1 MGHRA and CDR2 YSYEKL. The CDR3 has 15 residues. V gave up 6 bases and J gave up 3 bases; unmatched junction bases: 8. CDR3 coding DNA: TGCGCCAGCAGGCGAACATGGACAGGGGAAGAGACCCAGTACTTC. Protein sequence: CASRRTWTGEETQYF.

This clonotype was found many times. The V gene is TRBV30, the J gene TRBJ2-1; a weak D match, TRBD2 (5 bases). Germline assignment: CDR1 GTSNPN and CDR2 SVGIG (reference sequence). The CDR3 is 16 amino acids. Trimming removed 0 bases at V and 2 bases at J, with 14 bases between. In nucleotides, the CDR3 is TGTGCCTGGAGTGTGCGGCTCGAGGGTCCCTACAATGAGCAGTTCTTC. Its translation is CAWSVRLEGPYNEQFF.

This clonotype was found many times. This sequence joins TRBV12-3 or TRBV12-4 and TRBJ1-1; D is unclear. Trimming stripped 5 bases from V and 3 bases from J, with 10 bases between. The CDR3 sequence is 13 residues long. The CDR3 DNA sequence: TGTGCCAGCAGTCAGAGGGAGGACACTGAAGCTTTCTTT. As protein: CASSQREDTEAFF.

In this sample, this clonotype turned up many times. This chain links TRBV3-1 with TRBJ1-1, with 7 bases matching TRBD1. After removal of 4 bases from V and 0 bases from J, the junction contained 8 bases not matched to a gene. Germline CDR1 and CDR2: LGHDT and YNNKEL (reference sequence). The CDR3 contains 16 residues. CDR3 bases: TGTGCCAGCAGCCGGACAGGACAGAGGATGAACACTGAAGCTTTCTTT. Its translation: CASSRTGQRMNTEAFF.

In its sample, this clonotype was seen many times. The CDR3 nucleotides read TGCGCCAGCAGCTCCGGGACAGGGGGTCGCTCCTACGAGCAGTACTTC. Protein sequence: CASSSGTGGRSYEQYF. The V gene is TRBV4-1, the J gene TRBJ2-7; 11 bases are a match to TRBD1. The germline CDR1 and CDR2 sequences are MGHRA and YSYEKL. This CDR3 contains 16 residues. J gave up 0 bases and V 5 bases, and 6 bases lay outside the gene matches.

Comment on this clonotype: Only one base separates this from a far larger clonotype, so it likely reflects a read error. CDR3 loop: CASSWGQDTEAFF. CDR3 nucleotide sequence: TGTGCCAGCAGCTGGGGACAGGACACTGAAGCTTTCTTT. This rearrangement joins TRBV7-8 to TRBJ1-1; 8 bases match TRBD1. The CDR3 is made up of 13 amino acids. V lost 4 bases and J lost 3; bases outside the gene matches: 1. Germline V gene data show CDR1 as SGHVS and CDR2 as FQNEAQ.

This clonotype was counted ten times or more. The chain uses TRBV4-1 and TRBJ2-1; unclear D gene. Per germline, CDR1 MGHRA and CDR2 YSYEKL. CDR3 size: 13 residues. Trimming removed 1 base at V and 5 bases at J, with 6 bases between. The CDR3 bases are TGCGCCAGCAGCCAAGGACGGGACAATGAGCAGTTCTTC. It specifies CASSQGRDNEQFF.

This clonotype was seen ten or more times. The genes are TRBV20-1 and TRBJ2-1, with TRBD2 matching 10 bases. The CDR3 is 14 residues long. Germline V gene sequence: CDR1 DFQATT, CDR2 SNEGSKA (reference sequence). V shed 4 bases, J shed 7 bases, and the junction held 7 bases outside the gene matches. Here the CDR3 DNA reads TGCAGTGCTAACCCTAGCGGGAGTGGGAATGAGCAGTTCTTC. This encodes CSANPSGSGNEQFF.

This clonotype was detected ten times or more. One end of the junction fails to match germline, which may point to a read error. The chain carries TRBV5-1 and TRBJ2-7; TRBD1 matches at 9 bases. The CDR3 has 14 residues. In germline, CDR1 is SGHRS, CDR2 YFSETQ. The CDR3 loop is CASSSQGATYEQYF. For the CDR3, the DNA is TGTGCCAGCAGCTCACAGGGGGCTACCTACGAGCAGTACTTC.

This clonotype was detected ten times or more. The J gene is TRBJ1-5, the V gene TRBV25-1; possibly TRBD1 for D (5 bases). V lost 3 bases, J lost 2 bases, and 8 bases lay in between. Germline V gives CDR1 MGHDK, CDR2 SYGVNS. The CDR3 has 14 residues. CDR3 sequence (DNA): TGTGCCAGCAGTGACAGGGCGGGCAATCAGCCCCAGCATTTT. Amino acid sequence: CASSDRAGNQPQHF.

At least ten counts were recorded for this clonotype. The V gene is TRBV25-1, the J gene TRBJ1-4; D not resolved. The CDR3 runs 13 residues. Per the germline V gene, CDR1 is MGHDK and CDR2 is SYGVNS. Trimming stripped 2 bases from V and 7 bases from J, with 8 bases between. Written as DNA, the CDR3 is TGTGCCAGCAGTGAACCTTCGGCTGAAAAACTGTTTTTT. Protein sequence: CASSEPSAEKLFF.

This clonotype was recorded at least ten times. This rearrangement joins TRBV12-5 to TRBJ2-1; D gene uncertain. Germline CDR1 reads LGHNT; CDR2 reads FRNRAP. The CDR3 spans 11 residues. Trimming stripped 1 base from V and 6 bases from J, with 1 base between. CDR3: CASGLGNEQFF. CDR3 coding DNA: TGTGCTAGTGGTTTGGGCAATGAGCAGTTCTTC.

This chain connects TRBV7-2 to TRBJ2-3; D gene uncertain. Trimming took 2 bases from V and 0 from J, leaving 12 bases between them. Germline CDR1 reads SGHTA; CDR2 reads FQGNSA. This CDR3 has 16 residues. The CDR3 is CASSLTPAASTDTQYF. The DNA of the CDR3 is TGTGCCAGCAGCTTAACCCCCGCAGCTAGCACAGATACGCAGTATTTT. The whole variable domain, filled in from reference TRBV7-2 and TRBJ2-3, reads GAGVSQSPSNKVTEKGKDVELRCDPISGHTALYWYRQSLGQGLEFLIYFQGNSAPDKSGLPSDRFSAERTGGSVSTLTIQRTQQEDSAVYLCASSLTPAASTDTQYFGPGTRLTVL.

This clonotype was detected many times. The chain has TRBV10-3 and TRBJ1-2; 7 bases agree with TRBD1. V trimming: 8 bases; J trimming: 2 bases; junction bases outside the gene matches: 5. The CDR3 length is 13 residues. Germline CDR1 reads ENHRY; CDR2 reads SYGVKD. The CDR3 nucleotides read TGTGCCATCCGGGACAGTCAGAACTATGGCTACACCTTC. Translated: CAIRDSQNYGYTF.

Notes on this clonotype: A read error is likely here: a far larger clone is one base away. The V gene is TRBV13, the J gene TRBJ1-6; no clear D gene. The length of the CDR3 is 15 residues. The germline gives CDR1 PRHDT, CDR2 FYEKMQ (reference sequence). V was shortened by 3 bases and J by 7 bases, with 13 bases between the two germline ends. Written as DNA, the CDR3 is TGTGCCAGCAGCTTGTCGCGGTCGGGGAATTCACCCCTCCACTTT. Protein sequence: CASSLSRSGNSPLHF. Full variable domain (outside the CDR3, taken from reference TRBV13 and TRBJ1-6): AAGVIQSPRHLIKEKRETATLKCYPIPRHDTVYWYQQGPGQDPQFLISFYEKMQSDKGSIPDRFSAQQFSDYHSELNMSSLELGDSALYFCASSLSRSGNSPLHFGNGTRLTVT.

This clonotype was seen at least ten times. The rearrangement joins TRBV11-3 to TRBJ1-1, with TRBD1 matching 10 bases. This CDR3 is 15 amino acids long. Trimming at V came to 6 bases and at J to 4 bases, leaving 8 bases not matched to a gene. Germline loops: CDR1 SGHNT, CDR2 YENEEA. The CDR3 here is CASSKAGTGATEAFF. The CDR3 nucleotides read TGTGCCAGCAGTAAAGCCGGGACAGGGGCCACTGAAGCTTTCTTT.

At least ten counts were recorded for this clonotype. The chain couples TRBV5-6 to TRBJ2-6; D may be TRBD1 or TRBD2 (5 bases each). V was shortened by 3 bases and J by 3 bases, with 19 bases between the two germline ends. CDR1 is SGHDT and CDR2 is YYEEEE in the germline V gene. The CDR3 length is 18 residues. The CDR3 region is CASSSGARPGRGANVLTF. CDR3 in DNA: TGTGCCAGCAGCTCCGGGGCCAGGCCCGGTCGTGGGGCCAACGTCCTGACTTTC.

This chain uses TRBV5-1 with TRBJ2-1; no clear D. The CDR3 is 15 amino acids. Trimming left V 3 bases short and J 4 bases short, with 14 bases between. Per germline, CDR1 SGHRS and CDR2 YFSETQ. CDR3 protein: CASSSIPGLYNEQFF. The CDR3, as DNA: TGCGCCAGCAGCTCCATACCGGGCCTATACAATGAGCAGTTCTTC. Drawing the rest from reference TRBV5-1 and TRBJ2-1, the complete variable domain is KAGVTQTPRYLIKTRGQQVTLSCSPISGHRSVSWYQQTPGQGLQFLFEYFSETQRNKGNFPGRFSGRQFSNSRSEMNVSTLELGDSALYLCASSSIPGLYNEQFFGPGTRLTVL.

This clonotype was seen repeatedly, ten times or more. CDR3 protein: CASSDLYTEAFF. The CDR3 DNA reads as TGTGCCAGCAGTGATTTGTACACTGAAGCTTTCTTT. The chain joins TRBV2 to TRBJ1-1; unclear D gene. Looked up from germline, CDR1 is SNHLY and CDR2 is FYNNEI. The V and J ends lost 3 bases and 3 bases respectively, with 5 bases between them. This CDR3 is 12 amino acids long.

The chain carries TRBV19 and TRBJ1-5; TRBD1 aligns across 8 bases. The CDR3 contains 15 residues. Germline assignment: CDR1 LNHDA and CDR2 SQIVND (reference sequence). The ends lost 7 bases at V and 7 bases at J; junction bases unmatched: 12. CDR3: CASNSGTGLRQPQHF. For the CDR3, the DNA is TGTGCCAGTAATTCCGGGACAGGCCTACGGCAGCCCCAGCATTTT.

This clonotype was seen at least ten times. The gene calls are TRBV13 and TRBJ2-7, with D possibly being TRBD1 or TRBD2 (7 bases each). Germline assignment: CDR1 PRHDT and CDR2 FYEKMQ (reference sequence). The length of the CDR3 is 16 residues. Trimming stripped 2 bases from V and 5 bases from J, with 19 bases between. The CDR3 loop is CASSLNRGLYADEQYF. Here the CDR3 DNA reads TGTGCCAGCAGCTTAAACAGGGGACTATATGCAGACGAGCAGTACTTC.

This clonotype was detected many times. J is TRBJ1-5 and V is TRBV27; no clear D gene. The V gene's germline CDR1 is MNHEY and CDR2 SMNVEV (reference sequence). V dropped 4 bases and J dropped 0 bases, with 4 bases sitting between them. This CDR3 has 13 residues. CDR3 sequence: CASSWYSNQPQHF. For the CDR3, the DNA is TGTGCCAGCAGTTGGTATAGCAATCAGCCCCAGCATTTT.

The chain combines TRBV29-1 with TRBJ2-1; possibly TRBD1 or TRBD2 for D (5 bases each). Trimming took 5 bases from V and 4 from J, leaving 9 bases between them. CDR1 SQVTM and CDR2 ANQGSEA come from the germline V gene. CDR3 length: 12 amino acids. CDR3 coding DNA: TGCAGCGTTTGGGACGTATACAATGAGCAGTTCTTC. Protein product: CSVWDVYNEQFF.

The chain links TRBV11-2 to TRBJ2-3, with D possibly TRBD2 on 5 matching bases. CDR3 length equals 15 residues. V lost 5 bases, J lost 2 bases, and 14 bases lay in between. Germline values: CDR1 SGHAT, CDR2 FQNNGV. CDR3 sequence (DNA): TGTGCCAGCAGCCCCCTAAGAGGGCTCACAGATACGCAGTATTTT. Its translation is CASSPLRGLTDTQYF.

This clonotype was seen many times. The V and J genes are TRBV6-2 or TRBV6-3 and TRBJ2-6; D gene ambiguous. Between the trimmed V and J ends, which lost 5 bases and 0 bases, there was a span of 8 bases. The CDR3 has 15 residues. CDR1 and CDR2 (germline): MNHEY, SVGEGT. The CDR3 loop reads CASSLESSGANVLTF. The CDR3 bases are TGTGCCAGCAGTCTGGAGAGCTCTGGGGCCAACGTCCTGACTTTC.

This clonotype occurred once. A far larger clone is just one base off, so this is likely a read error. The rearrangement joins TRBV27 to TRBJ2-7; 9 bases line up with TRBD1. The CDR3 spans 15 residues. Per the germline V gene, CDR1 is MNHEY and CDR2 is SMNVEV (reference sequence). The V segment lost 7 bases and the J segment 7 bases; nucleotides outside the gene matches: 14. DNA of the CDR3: TGTGCCAGCACCTTACAGGGGGCAACCTACAATGAGCAGTACTTC. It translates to CASTLQGATYNEQYF.

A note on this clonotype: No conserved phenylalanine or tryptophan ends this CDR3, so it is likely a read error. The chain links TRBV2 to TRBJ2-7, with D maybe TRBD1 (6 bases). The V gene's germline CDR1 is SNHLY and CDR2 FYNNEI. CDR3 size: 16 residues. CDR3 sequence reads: CACSEGGHNYSYEQYC. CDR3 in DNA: TGTGCCTGCAGTGAAGGGGGACACAACTACTCCTACGAGCAGTACTGC.

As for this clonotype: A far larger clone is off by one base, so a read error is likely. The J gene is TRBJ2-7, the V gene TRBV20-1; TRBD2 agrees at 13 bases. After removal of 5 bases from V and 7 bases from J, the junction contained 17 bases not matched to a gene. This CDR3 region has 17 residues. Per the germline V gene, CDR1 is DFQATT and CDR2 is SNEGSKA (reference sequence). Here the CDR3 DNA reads TGCAGTGCTCTTACTAGCGGGAGGGAGAGCTCCTACAATGAGCAGTACTTC. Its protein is CSALTSGRESSYNEQYF.

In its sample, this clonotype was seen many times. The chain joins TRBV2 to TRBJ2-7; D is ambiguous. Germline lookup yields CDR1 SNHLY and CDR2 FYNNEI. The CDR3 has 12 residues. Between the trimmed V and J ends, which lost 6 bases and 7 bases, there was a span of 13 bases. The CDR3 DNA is TGTGCCAGCAGGGACGGTGGGAATGAGCAGTACTTC. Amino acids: CASRDGGNEQYF.